A single sample gave rise to the 30 T cell receptor beta chains below, sequenced in a study of blood T cells in healthy people across ages. With a J-beta primer mix and a sample-barcoded 5' primer, a second PCR ran about 7 to 11 cycles. One entry per CDR3 protein results from TCRdb running MiXCR on the 5' RACE reads. The data contain 1.5 million to 2 million distinct CDR3 sequences, roughly 27% of them singletons. Sequencing input: blood. The source of these receptors is a woman aged 30 to 39 in good health.

V and J are TRBV2 and TRBJ1-1; D may be TRBD1 (5 bases). The CDR3 has 17 residues. V lost 7 bases and J lost 0, with 21 bases in between. Germline CDR1 reads SNHLY; CDR2 reads FYNNEI. The CDR3 DNA sequence: TGTGCCAGCACCCGACGGGGGACGATAGACATGAACACTGAAGCTTTCTTT. Translated: CASTRRGTIDMNTEAFF.

This clonotype was found a few times. The chain employs TRBV6-5 and TRBJ2-7; TRBD1 matches 9 bases. The CDR3 runs 13 residues. Germline V gives CDR1 MNHEY, CDR2 SVGAGI. V was pared by 6 bases and J by 7 bases, with 7 bases of the junction left unmatched. The CDR3 nucleotides are TGTGCCAGCAGCCTTGGGACAGGGAAAGAGCAGTACTTC. Translation gives CASSLGTGKEQYF.

This clonotype was observed a handful of times. The CDR3 sequence is CASSGTPYGYTF. The CDR3 coding sequence is TGTGCCAGCAGCGGGACACCCTATGGCTACACCTTC. The chain employs TRBV7-8 and TRBJ1-2; a possible D gene is TRBD1 (6 bases). V lost 5 bases to trimming and J lost 4 bases, with 8 bases between them. CDR3 length: 12 amino acids. Germline lookup yields CDR1 SGHVS and CDR2 FQNEAQ.

The chain couples TRBV28 to TRBJ2-1; 7 bases line up with TRBD2. Trimming took 8 bases from V and 4 from J; bases not matched to a gene: 14. From germline, CDR1 is MDHEN and CDR2 SYDVKM. This CDR3 has 16 residues. In DNA, the CDR3 is TGTGCCAGCGGACTTCAGCGGGACTCTCCTTACAATGAGCAGTTCTTC. Translation gives CASGLQRDSPYNEQFF.

At least ten counts were recorded for this clonotype. This chain joins TRBV24-1 and TRBJ2-3, with D perhaps matching TRBD2 (6 bases). With 1 base removed from V and 2 bases from J, the gap between germline ends came to 12 bases. The germline CDR1 and CDR2 sequences are KGHDR and SFDVKD. CDR3 length: 16 amino acids. CDR3 region: CATSDFGTPPTDTQYF. CDR3 DNA: TGTGCCACCAGTGATTTCGGGACTCCCCCCACAGATACGCAGTATTTT.

As to this clonotype: The junction shows a germline mismatch at one end, possibly a read error. The chain couples TRBV6-6 to TRBJ2-3; TRBD2 aligns across 14 bases. Germline CDR1 MNHNY, CDR2 SVGAGI (reference sequence). This CDR3 is 17 amino acids long. CDR3: CVSRAGLAGVRTDTQYF. The CDR3 DNA follows: TGTGTCAGCAGGGCGGGACTAGCGGGAGTTCGCACAGATACGCAGTATTTT.

The chain links TRBV20-1 to TRBJ2-7, with TRBD1 as a possible D gene (6 bases). V shed 4 bases and J shed 4 bases, with 14 bases lying between them. CDR3 size: 13 residues. From germline, CDR1 is DFQATT and CDR2 SNEGSKA (reference sequence). The CDR3 loop is CSAKGSGVYEQYF. DNA of the CDR3: TGCAGTGCTAAAGGCTCAGGGGTGTACGAGCAGTACTTC.

V gene TRBV6-2 or TRBV6-3 combines with J gene TRBJ2-1; 12 nucleotides line up with TRBD2. With V trimmed by 4 bases and J by 9 bases, 13 bases remained unmatched. The CDR3 length is 17 residues. Germline V CDR1 and CDR2: MNHEY, SVGEGT. The CDR3: CASSSVNPPSGRAEQFF. CDR3 nucleotide sequence: TGTGCCAGCAGTTCGGTAAATCCTCCTAGCGGGAGGGCTGAGCAGTTCTTC.

The chain employs TRBV25-1 and TRBJ2-3, with 7 bases matching TRBD2. The CDR3 covers 16 residues. The germline CDR1 and CDR2 sequences are MGHDK and SYGVNS. J lost 3 bases, V lost 4 bases, and 10 bases had no gene match. In DNA form, the CDR3 reads TGTGCCAGCAGTGGCCCCGCAAAGGGAGGGACAGATACGCAGTATTTT. Translated: CASSGPAKGGTDTQYF.

The rearrangement uses TRBV5-1 and TRBJ2-3; D not certain. The CDR3 is 15 amino acids. The germline V and J ends were trimmed by 5 bases and 0 bases, with 13 bases remaining between them. CDR1 SGHRS and CDR2 YFSETQ come from the germline V gene. CDR3 in DNA: TGCGCCAGCAGGACGACCGCGGCTAGCACAGATACGCAGTATTTT. Translation: CASRTTAASTDTQYF.

This chain links TRBV20-1 with TRBJ2-7; no definite D call. Germline V gives CDR1 DFQATT, CDR2 SNEGSKA (reference sequence). The CDR3 loop spans 13 amino acids. Trimming took 3 bases from V and 7 from J, leaving 16 bases between them. This CDR3 is CSASRVDLEEQYF. CDR3 DNA sequence: TGCAGTGCTAGTAGGGTGGACCTGGAAGAGCAGTACTTC.

This clonotype has a count of ten or more. The V call is TRBV28, the J call TRBJ2-1, with 8 bases that match TRBD2. In germline, CDR1 is MDHEN, CDR2 SYDVKM. The length of the CDR3 is 21 residues. V shed 5 bases and J 1 base; nucleotides not matched to a gene: 22. The DNA for the CDR3 is TGTGCCAGCAGTCCCACTTTTGGAGTCGGTGTGGCGGGGGGTTCCTACAATGAGCAGTTCTTC. Residues: CASSPTFGVGVAGGSYNEQFF. Together with reference TRBV28 and TRBJ2-1, the CDR3 gives the full variable domain: DVKVTQSSRYLVKRTGEKVFLECVQDMDHENMFWYRQDPGLGLRLIYFSYDVKMKEKGDIPEGYSVSREKKERFSLILESASTNQTSMYLCASSPTFGVGVAGGSYNEQFFGPGTRLTVL.

This clonotype was observed a few times. This chain joins TRBV6-6 and TRBJ1-3; D call uncertain. This CDR3 has 17 residues. From germline, CDR1 is MNHNY and CDR2 SVGAGI (reference sequence). With 0 bases removed from V and 0 bases from J, the gap between germline ends came to 12 bases. For the CDR3, the DNA is TGTGCCAGCAGTTACTCGAGAGGAGCTAGCTCTGGAAACACCATATATTTT. Protein: CASSYSRGASSGNTIYF.

This clonotype turned up a few times. V is TRBV7-3 and J is TRBJ2-6; D may be TRBD2 (5 bases). Germline-derived CDR1 and CDR2 are SGHTA and FQGTGA. The ends were cut back, 5 bases at V and 1 base at J, with 9 bases in the middle. The CDR3 consists of 15 residues. CDR3 amino acids: CASSELVSGANVLTF. CDR3 sequence (DNA): TGTGCCAGCAGCGAACTAGTTTCTGGGGCCAACGTCCTGACTTTC.

About this clonotype itself: At one end, the junction sequence differs from germline, possibly due to a read error. CDR3 nucleotide sequence: TGCGCCAGCAGCAAAGGACGTAGCGGGGAGCTGTTTTTT. Its protein product is CASSKGRSGELFF. The chain joins TRBV5-5 to TRBJ2-2; no definite D call. CDR3 length: 13 residues. Germline CDR1 reads SGHKS; CDR2 reads YYEKEE (reference sequence).

The V gene is TRBV5-5, the J gene TRBJ2-1, with D possibly being TRBD1 (5 bases). The germline V gene encodes CDR1 SGHKS and CDR2 YYEKEE (reference sequence). This CDR3 region has 14 residues. Trimming left V 0 bases short and J 6 bases short, with 10 bases between. The chain's CDR3 is CASSLAAGPNEQFF. The CDR3 DNA follows: TGTGCCAGCAGCTTGGCCGCAGGGCCCAATGAGCAGTTCTTC. Filled out from reference TRBV5-5 and TRBJ2-1, the complete variable domain reads DAGVTQSPTHLIKTRGQQVTLRCSPISGHKSVSWYQQVLGQGPQFIFQYYEKEERGRGNFPDRFSARQFPNYSSELNVNALLLGDSALYLCASSLAAGPNEQFFGPGTRLTVL.

The V and J genes are TRBV14 and TRBJ1-1, with D uncertain. The germline gives CDR1 SGHDN, CDR2 FVKESK. V was shortened by 1 base and J by 12 bases, with 12 bases between the two germline ends. This CDR3 is built from 12 residues. The CDR3 DNA reads TGTGCCAGCAGCCAAGCTGAGCCCCTATCTTTCTTT. Protein: CASSQAEPLSFF.

On this clonotype: This may stem from a read error, because a much larger clone lies one nucleotide away. This chain uses TRBV29-1 with TRBJ2-3, with D perhaps matching TRBD2 (5 bases). The CDR3 is 12 amino acids. Germline V gene data show CDR1 as SQVTM and CDR2 as ANQGSEA. Between the trimmed V and J ends, which lost 7 bases and 4 bases, there was a span of 12 bases. CDR3 loop: CSGRTAADTQYF. CDR3 bases: TGCAGCGGTAGGACTGCCGCAGATACGCAGTATTTT.

As regards this clonotype: A read error may account for a junction end that differs from germline. The rearrangement joins TRBV7-6 to TRBJ1-1; TRBD1 is a possible D gene (6 bases). Germline CDR1 is SGHVS and CDR2 is FNYEAQ. This CDR3 is 13 amino acids long. This CDR3 is CASSLLGGTEASF. In DNA form, the CDR3 reads TGTGCCAGCAGCTTATTAGGGGGAACTGAAGCTTCCTTT.

Points on this clonotype: A far larger clone differs by one base, so this is likely a read error. The chain carries TRBV27 and TRBJ2-5; D possibly matches TRBD1 or TRBD2 (6 bases each). The CDR3 length is 13 residues. Germline loops: CDR1 MNHEY, CDR2 SMNVEV (reference sequence). The DNA of the CDR3 is TGTGTCAGCAGTTTATCGGGGGCGGAGACCCAGTACTTC. Its protein product is CVSSLSGAETQYF.

This clonotype was seen at least ten times. The CDR3 DNA is TGTGCCAGCAGTGAACAGGGATTGGGCAATCAGCCCCAGCATTTT. Translated, it gives CASSEQGLGNQPQHF. This chain links TRBV2 with TRBJ1-5; maybe TRBD1 (5 bases). V lost 2 bases and J 2 bases, leaving 10 bases between the germline ends. This CDR3 has 15 residues. The V gene's germline CDR1 is SNHLY and CDR2 FYNNEI.

The V gene is TRBV3-1, the J gene TRBJ2-7; no definite D call. CDR1 and CDR2 (germline): LGHDT, YNNKEL (reference sequence). Trimming stripped 1 base from V and 7 bases from J, with 17 bases between. The CDR3 is 15 amino acids. The CDR3 DNA reads TGTGCCAGCAGCCAAGGAGGCCGACCCTACAATGAGCAGTACTTC. It translates to CASSQGGRPYNEQYF.

The rearrangement joins TRBV6-5 to TRBJ1-2; D may be TRBD1 (6 bases). The V end lost 6 bases, the J end lost 0 bases, and 14 bases lay between the germline ends. The germline V gene encodes CDR1 MNHEY and CDR2 SVGAGI. This CDR3 region has 15 residues. Here the CDR3 reads CASRKGTGPNYGYTF. In DNA form, the CDR3 reads TGTGCCAGCAGAAAGGGAACAGGGCCTAACTATGGCTACACCTTC.

A few counts support this clonotype. CDR3 coding DNA: TGTGCCAGCAGTCAAACCACGGGGGCGGGGCAGATAGGGCAGTACTTC. Translating gives CASSQTTGAGQIGQYF. This chain links TRBV28 with TRBJ2-7; D possibly uses TRBD1 or TRBD2 (6 bases each). Germline lookup yields CDR1 MDHEN and CDR2 SYDVKM. V shed 5 bases and J shed 9 bases, with 26 bases lying between them. CDR3 length: 16 residues.

V and J are TRBV9 and TRBJ1-1, with D possibly matching TRBD1 (5 bases). V shed 4 bases and J shed 6 bases, with 22 bases lying between them. Per the germline V gene, CDR1 is SGDLS and CDR2 is YYNGEE. There are 16 residues in the CDR3. The CDR3 DNA is TGTGCCAGCAGCAACAAACCGGGACGTCAAGGGTCTGAAGCTTTCTTT. Its protein is CASSNKPGRQGSEAFF. The variable domain in full, with the rest retrieved from reference TRBV9 and TRBJ1-1, is DSGVTQTPKHLITATGQRVTLRCSPRSGDLSVYWYQQSLDQGLQFLIQYYNGEERAKGNILERFSAQQFPDLHSELNLSSLELGDSALYFCASSNKPGRQGSEAFFGQGTRLTVV.

CDR3 DNA: TGTGCCAGCAGTTCCCCAGGTCGGCGGAGCAATCAGCCCCAGCATTTT. It translates to CASSSPGRRSNQPQHF. The chain uses TRBV28 and TRBJ1-5, with unresolved D. V lost 4 bases to trimming and J lost 1 base, with 14 bases between them. The CDR3 length is 16 residues. CDR1 and CDR2 (germline): MDHEN, SYDVKM.

J is TRBJ2-1 and V is TRBV5-1; 10 bases are a match to TRBD1. The J call may be wrong; the DNA end is better matched by TRBJ2-7. The germline gives CDR1 SGHRS, CDR2 YFSETQ. CDR3 size: 16 residues. DNA for the CDR3: TGCGCCAGCAGCAACGGGGGGACAGGGGCCTACAATGAGCAGTACTTC. As protein: CASSNGGTGAYNEQYF.

This chain connects TRBV28 to TRBJ2-5; D possibly corresponds to TRBD2 (5 bases). Trimming cost V 1 base and J 2 bases, with 17 bases left between them. CDR1 is MDHEN and CDR2 is SYDVKM in the germline V gene. The CDR3 runs to 17 residues. The CDR3: CASSLLGGGRPQETQYF. The CDR3 DNA is TGTGCCAGCAGTTTATTAGGAGGAGGACGGCCTCAAGAGACCCAGTACTTC.

This clonotype showed up just a few times. V and J are TRBV7-9 and TRBJ1-2; no firm D call. Trimming shortened V by 1 base and J by 4 bases, and 10 bases separated the two germline ends. Germline loops: CDR1 SEHNR, CDR2 FQNEAQ (reference sequence). This CDR3 comprises 14 residues. The CDR3 protein is CASSLVADFYGYTF. CDR3 DNA: TGTGCCAGCAGCTTAGTAGCCGACTTCTATGGCTACACCTTC.

The chain uses TRBV30 and TRBJ1-5; a possible D gene is TRBD1 (5 bases). V lost 2 bases to trimming and J lost 0 bases, with 8 bases between them. This CDR3 has 14 amino acids. Germline CDR1 GTSNPN, CDR2 SVGIG (reference sequence). Written as DNA, the CDR3 is TGTGCCTGGAGTACAGGAAATAGCAATCAGCCCCAGCATTTT. It specifies CAWSTGNSNQPQHF.